A single T cell receptor beta chain is shown here with its context. CDR3 length: 13 amino acids. V was shortened by 1 base and J by 4 bases, with 10 bases between the two germline ends. Germline lookup yields CDR1 DFQATT and CDR2 SNEGSKA (reference sequence). Attachment of unique molecular identifiers to individual cDNA molecules was performed. TCRdb itself ran the 5' RACE reads through MiXCR, one entry per CDR3 protein. The data contain just over 65,000 distinct CDR3 sequences, less than 15% of them seen just once; the ten biggest clones take up roughly 8.3%. This sample was included in a study of early T cells in non-severe SARS-CoV-2 infection.

The chain links TRBV20-1 to TRBJ2-5; D is possibly TRBD1 (6 bases). The receptor comes from an adult who was a healthcare worker with PCR-confirmed SARS-CoV-2 infection or an uninfected control (not recorded which). The source material was whole blood. The CDR3 loop reads CSARVTGLETQYF. The DNA for the CDR3 is TGCAGTGCTAGAGTAACAGGGTTAGAGACCCAGTACTTC.